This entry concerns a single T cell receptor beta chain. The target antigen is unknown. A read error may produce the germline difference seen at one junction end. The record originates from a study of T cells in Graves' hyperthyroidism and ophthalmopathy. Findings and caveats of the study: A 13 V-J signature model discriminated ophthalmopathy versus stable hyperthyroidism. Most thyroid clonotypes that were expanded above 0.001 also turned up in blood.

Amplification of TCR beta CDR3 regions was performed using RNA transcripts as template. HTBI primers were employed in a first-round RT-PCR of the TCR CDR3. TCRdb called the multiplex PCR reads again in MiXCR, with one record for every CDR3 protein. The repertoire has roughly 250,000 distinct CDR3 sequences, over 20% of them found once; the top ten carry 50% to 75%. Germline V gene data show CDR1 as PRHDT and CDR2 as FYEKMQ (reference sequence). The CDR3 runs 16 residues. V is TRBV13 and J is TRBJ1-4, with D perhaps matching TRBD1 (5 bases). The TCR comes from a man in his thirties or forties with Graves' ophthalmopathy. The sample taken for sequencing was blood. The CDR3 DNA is TGTGCCAACAGCTTACTTGGGGGTTCGAGTAATGAAAAACTGTTTTTT. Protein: CANSLLGGSSNEKLFF.